These 30 T cell receptor beta chains share one sample of origin, sequenced in a study of long-term antiretroviral therapy in people with HIV (dated by TCRdb to between 2021 and 2022). Sequencing of the TRB variable region was done with the immunoSEQ hsTCRB v3.0 assay at survey level resolution. TCRdb provides this immuneACCESS table in a form limited to in-frame rearrangements. Some clones are lacking; in checked studies, under half of them reflect an unresolved V gene, and why the rest are absent is not known. The sample yields about 28,000 clones; approximately 80% were counted once. Clones ranked in the top ten supply more than 8% of the sample. The sequencing used unsorted PBMCs, collected approximately 2.9 years after starting antiretroviral therapy. The source of these receptors is a man younger than 45 with HIV.

The chain uses TRBV19 and TRBJ2-1; 9 nucleotides align to TRBD2. Trimming removed 2 bases from V and 7 bases from J; junction bases left unmatched: 9. The CDR3 runs 16 residues. Germline CDR1 is LNHDA and CDR2 is SQIVND (reference sequence). The CDR3: CASSIRVGTSMNEQFF. CDR3 bases: TGTGCCAGTAGTATAAGGGTCGGGACTAGCATGAATGAGCAGTTCTTC.

The rearrangement joins TRBV11-2 to TRBJ1-4; a weak D match, TRBD1 (5 bases). Germline lookup yields CDR1 SGHAT and CDR2 FQNNGV. CDR3 length equals 16 residues. Trimming removed 1 base from V and 7 bases from J, with 16 bases in between. The CDR3 loop is CASSLGGRGAGEKLFF. CDR3 in DNA: TGTGCCAGCAGCTTAGGGGGTAGGGGTGCTGGTGAAAAACTGTTTTTT.

This chain joins TRBV28 and TRBJ1-2; D might be TRBD1 (6 bases). This CDR3 contains 13 residues. V lost 5 bases and J lost 12, with 19 bases in between. CDR1 is MDHEN and CDR2 is SYDVKM in the germline V gene. CDR3 amino acids: CASSPLGAPIDTF. CDR3 DNA sequence: TGTGCCAGCAGTCCCCTGGGGGCCCCGATTGACACCTTC.

The CDR3 loop reads CASSYGQGVAGQYF. For the CDR3, the DNA is TGTGCCAGCAGTTACGGACAAGGGGTTGCGGGGCAGTACTTC. The chain uses TRBV6-5 and TRBJ2-7; the D call may be TRBD1 or TRBD2 (5 bases each). The CDR3 length is 14 residues. The germline V gene has CDR1 MNHEY and CDR2 SVGAGI. V was clipped by 2 bases and J by 9 bases, with 17 bases between them.

This chain joins TRBV30 and TRBJ2-7; 7 bases are a match to TRBD1. Unmatched junction bases numbered 2, after V lost 0 bases and J lost 0 bases. The CDR3 runs 14 residues. Germline CDR1 reads GTSNPN; CDR2 reads SVGIG (reference sequence). The CDR3, as DNA: TGTGCCTGGAGTGTAAGGGACAGCTCCTACGAGCAGTACTTC. Translation gives CAWSVRDSSYEQYF.

The chain is built from TRBV4-1 and TRBJ2-3; unclear D gene. This CDR3 has 16 amino acids. Trimming left V 0 bases short and J 5 bases short, with 15 bases between. The germline V gene encodes CDR1 MGHRA and CDR2 YSYEKL. CDR3 sequence (DNA): TGCGCCAGCAGCCAAGACCTAGACATAGGGATAGATACGCAGTATTTT. The encoded protein is CASSQDLDIGIDTQYF.

This clone was observed once. The chain recombines TRBV1 with TRBJ2-3. TRBV1 is classified as a pseudogene. There are 12 residues in the CDR3. The CDR3: CTSSQGTDTQYF. The DNA for the CDR3 is TGCACCAGCAGCCAAGGCACAGATACGCAGTATTTT.

The chain carries TRBV5-6 and TRBJ2-2, with a possible D match to TRBD2 (5 bases). The CDR3 has 15 residues. Germline CDR1 is SGHDT and CDR2 is YYEEEE. V lost 4 bases, J lost 5 bases, and 15 bases lay in between. The CDR3 is CASSGPDWTTGELFF. CDR3 in DNA: TGTGCCAGCAGCGGACCAGACTGGACTACCGGGGAGCTGTTTTTT.

J is TRBJ2-7 and V is TRBV5-4; D tentatively fits TRBD1 or TRBD2 (6 bases each). CDR3 length: 15 residues. Trimming took off 4 bases at V and 3 bases at J, with 17 bases between the two ends. Per germline, CDR1 SGHNT and CDR2 YYREEE (reference sequence). The CDR3 nucleotides are TGTGCCAGCAGCCCCGGAGGGGCAGGGGACTACGAGCAGTACTTC. Translated: CASSPGGAGDYEQYF.

V is TRBV7-9 and J is TRBJ1-6; 8 bases are a match to TRBD1. V was pared by 5 bases and J by 9 bases, with 9 bases of the junction left unmatched. CDR1 and CDR2 (germline): SEHNR, FQNEAQ (reference sequence). CDR3 length equals 15 residues. CDR3 sequence: CASSTTGGRGSPLHF. The CDR3 region has the DNA TGTGCCAGCAGCACTACAGGGGGTCGGGGTTCACCCCTCCACTTT. The whole variable domain, filled in from reference TRBV7-9 and TRBJ1-6, reads DTGVSQNPRHKITKRGQNVTFRCDPISEHNRLYWYRQTLGQGPEFLTYFQNEAQLEKSRLLSDRFSAERPKGSFSTLEIQRTEQGDSAMYLCASSTTGGRGSPLHFGNGTRLTVT.

The V call is TRBV19, the J call TRBJ1-4; 8 bases match TRBD1. CDR1 is LNHDA and CDR2 is SQIVND in the germline V gene (reference sequence). The V segment lost 1 base and the J segment 10 bases; nucleotides outside the gene matches: 8. CDR3 length equals 15 residues. The DNA of the CDR3 is TGTGCCAGTAGTATAGGTTCCGGGACAGGCGGAAAACTGTTTTTT. Translation: CASSIGSGTGGKLFF.

J is TRBJ1-4 and V is TRBV6-5; tentatively, D is TRBD1 (5 bases). This CDR3 spans 16 amino acids. V lost 0 bases and J lost 5, with 13 bases in between. Germline V gene sequence: CDR1 MNHEY, CDR2 SVGAGI. The CDR3 DNA follows: TGTGCCAGCAGTTACTCTATGGGGGAGATAAATGAAAAACTGTTTTTT. Protein product: CASSYSMGEINEKLFF.

The genes are TRBV5-1 and TRBJ2-5, with 13 nucleotides matching TRBD2. Germline V lookup: CDR1 SGHRS, CDR2 YFSETQ. V trimming: 0 bases; J trimming: 4 bases; junction bases outside the gene matches: 3. This CDR3 has 16 residues. For the CDR3, the DNA is TGCGCCAGCAGCTTGGGGACTAGCGGGGGTTTAGAGACCCAGTACTTC. Translated, it gives CASSLGTSGGLETQYF.

In nucleotides, the CDR3 is TGTGCCAGTAGTGGAGGGAGACAGGGGTTCGGGGAGCTGTTTTTT. Translating gives CASSGGRQGFGELFF. The rearrangement joins TRBV19 to TRBJ2-2; TRBD1 matches 8 bases. This CDR3 comprises 15 residues. Germline V gives CDR1 LNHDA, CDR2 SQIVND (reference sequence). With 5 bases clipped from V and 7 bases from J, the junction kept 9 bases outside the gene matches.

The chain recombines TRBV5-4 with TRBJ1-1; D might be TRBD1 (6 bases). Trimming pared 2 bases from V and 4 bases from J, leaving 12 bases between. The CDR3 length is 14 residues. Germline assignment: CDR1 SGHNT and CDR2 YYREEE (reference sequence). CDR3 sequence: CASSLRQVGTEAFF. As DNA, the CDR3 is TGTGCCAGCAGCTTAAGACAGGTAGGCACTGAAGCTTTCTTT.

The rearrangement uses TRBV5-4 and TRBJ2-1; TRBD2 aligns across 7 bases. CDR3 length equals 15 residues. V gave up 0 bases and J gave up 3 bases; unmatched junction bases: 3. Germline lookup yields CDR1 SGHNT and CDR2 YYREEE (reference sequence). The CDR3 DNA reads as TGTGCCAGCAGCTTGGATCCTAGCGGCTACAATGAGCAGTTCTTC. This encodes CASSLDPSGYNEQFF.

The rearrangement links TRBV19 to TRBJ2-7, with TRBD2 matching 7 bases. The germline CDR1 and CDR2 sequences are LNHDA and SQIVND (reference sequence). V trimming: 5 bases; J trimming: 5 bases; junction bases outside the gene matches: 12. The CDR3 has 15 residues. The CDR3, as DNA: TGTGCCAGTAGTCCGTTAGCCGGGAGGAGAAACGAGCAGTACTTC. Encoded protein: CASSPLAGRRNEQYF.

This chain links TRBV6-1 with TRBJ2-7; the D gene is possibly TRBD1 (5 bases). With 6 bases removed from V and 6 bases from J, the gap between germline ends came to 21 bases. The germline V gene has CDR1 MNHNS and CDR2 SASEGT. The CDR3 length is 15 residues. Here the CDR3 reads CASSLGQGSNFEQYF. In DNA, the CDR3 is TGTGCCAGCAGCCTAGGGCAGGGAAGTAACTTCGAGCAGTACTTC.

The rearrangement uses TRBV28 and TRBJ2-5; a weak D match, TRBD2 (5 bases). Germline V gene sequence: CDR1 MDHEN, CDR2 SYDVKM. The CDR3 runs to 14 residues. The V end was cut by 5 bases, the J end by 2 bases, with 12 bases between. The CDR3 protein is CASSLIARQETQYF. DNA for the CDR3: TGTGCCAGCAGTCTCATAGCGCGTCAAGAGACCCAGTACTTC.

This chain connects TRBV5-1 to TRBJ2-3; TRBD2 is a possible D gene (6 bases). The CDR3 spans 15 residues. Germline loops: CDR1 SGHRS, CDR2 YFSETQ. The ends were cut back, 0 bases at V and 1 base at J, with 9 bases in the middle. CDR3 protein: CASSLVGGGTDTQYF. The CDR3 DNA reads as TGCGCCAGCAGCTTGGTCGGGGGAGGCACAGATACGCAGTATTTT.

The rearrangement links TRBV27 to TRBJ1-2; tentative D call: TRBD1 (6 bases). CDR3 length: 13 amino acids. Germline CDR1 and CDR2: MNHEY and SMNVEV (reference sequence). The V end was cut by 3 bases, the J end by 7 bases, with 12 bases between. CDR3 in amino acids: CASSFGGLSGYTF. The DNA for the CDR3 is TGTGCCAGCAGTTTCGGGGGGCTTAGTGGCTACACCTTC.

The chain employs TRBV4-1 and TRBJ2-7; 11 bases map to TRBD1. The CDR3 covers 15 residues. Germline values: CDR1 MGHRA, CDR2 YSYEKL. With 4 bases clipped from V and 4 bases from J, the junction kept 6 bases outside the gene matches. CDR3 bases: TGCGCCAGCAGCCTCACCGGGACAGGGGGTTACGAGCAGTACTTC. Its protein product is CASSLTGTGGYEQYF.

The V and J genes are TRBV2 and TRBJ2-5, with D possibly matching TRBD1 (6 bases). V lost 8 bases and J lost 0, with 13 bases in between. Germline CDR1 is SNHLY and CDR2 is FYNNEI. This CDR3 has 14 amino acids. The CDR3 coding sequence is TGTGCCAGCGGATCCCGGGACAACCAAGAGACCCAGTACTTC. Residues: CASGSRDNQETQYF.

This chain uses TRBV7-9 with TRBJ2-2; 7 bases line up with TRBD1. This CDR3 spans 16 amino acids. The trim removed 5 bases at V and 1 base at J, leaving 7 bases unmatched. Per the germline V gene, CDR1 is SEHNR and CDR2 is FQNEAQ (reference sequence). CDR3 DNA sequence: TGTGCCAGCAGCCAAGGGACAGTTCAGAACACCGGGGAGCTGTTTTTT. It codes for CASSQGTVQNTGELFF.

This rearrangement joins TRBV30 to TRBJ2-1; D is perhaps TRBD2 (6 bases). The CDR3 consists of 15 residues. The V end was cut by 0 bases, the J end by 6 bases, with 15 bases between. CDR1 GTSNPN and CDR2 SVGIG come from the germline V gene (reference sequence). The CDR3 sequence: CAWSVRGLLINEQFF. CDR3 nucleotides: TGTGCCTGGAGTGTACGTGGACTACTAATCAATGAGCAGTTCTTC.

This clone showed up just a few times. The rearrangement links TRBV5-5 to TRBJ1-1; D is undetermined. Germline V CDR1 and CDR2: SGHKS, YYEKEE (reference sequence). V was cut by 0 bases and J by 4 bases, with 10 bases left in between. CDR3 length: 14 amino acids. For the CDR3, the DNA is TGTGCCAGCAGCTTGGTGGGGAGATCCACTGAAGCTTTCTTT. Amino acid sequence: CASSLVGRSTEAFF.

The V and J genes are TRBV11-3 and TRBJ1-1; D uncertain. Germline assignment: CDR1 SGHNT and CDR2 YENEEA. V dropped 5 bases and J dropped 3 bases, with 10 bases sitting between them. This CDR3 has 13 amino acids. In DNA form, the CDR3 reads TGTGCCAGCAGCCGCGGGCTGGACACTGAAGCTTTCTTT. This sequence encodes CASSRGLDTEAFF.

The genes are TRBV30 and TRBJ1-2; D not resolved. The CDR3 loop spans 13 amino acids. Germline V gene data show CDR1 as GTSNPN and CDR2 as SVGIG (reference sequence). Trimming removed 2 bases at V and 8 bases at J, with 15 bases between. The CDR3: CAWSWGVGSGYTF. The CDR3 DNA reads TGTGCCTGGAGTTGGGGAGTGGGAAGCGGCTACACCTTC.

The chain is built from TRBV9 and TRBJ2-1, with 11 bases lining up with TRBD2. With 6 bases clipped from V and 7 bases from J, the junction kept 9 bases outside the gene matches. CDR3 length: 15 residues. Germline-derived CDR1 and CDR2 are SGDLS and YYNGEE. This chain's CDR3 is CASTSSGGGVNEQFF. The CDR3 coding sequence is TGTGCCAGCACAAGTAGCGGGGGGGGTGTAAATGAGCAGTTCTTC.

The rearrangement joins TRBV2 to TRBJ2-4; D gene unclear. Germline assignment: CDR1 SNHLY and CDR2 FYNNEI. The CDR3 length is 14 residues. With 3 bases removed from V and 4 bases from J, the gap between germline ends came to 10 bases. The chain's CDR3 is CASSETQVKNIQYF. The CDR3 DNA reads as TGTGCCAGCAGTGAGACTCAGGTTAAAAACATTCAGTACTTC.